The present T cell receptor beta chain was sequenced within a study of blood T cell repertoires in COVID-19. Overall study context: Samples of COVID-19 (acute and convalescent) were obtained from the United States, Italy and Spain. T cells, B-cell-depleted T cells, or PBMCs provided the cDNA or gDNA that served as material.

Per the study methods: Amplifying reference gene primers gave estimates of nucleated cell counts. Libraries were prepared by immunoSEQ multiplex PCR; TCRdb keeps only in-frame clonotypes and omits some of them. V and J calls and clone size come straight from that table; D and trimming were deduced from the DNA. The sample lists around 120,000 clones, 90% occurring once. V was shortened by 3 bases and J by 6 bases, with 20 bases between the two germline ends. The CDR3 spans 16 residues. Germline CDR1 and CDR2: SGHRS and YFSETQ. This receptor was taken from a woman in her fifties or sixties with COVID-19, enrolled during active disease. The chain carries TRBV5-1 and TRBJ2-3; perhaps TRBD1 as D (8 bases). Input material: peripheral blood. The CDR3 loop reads CASSSRGTGPFDTQYF. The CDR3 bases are TGCGCCAGCAGCTCGCGGGGGACAGGCCCTTTCGATACGCAGTATTTT.